This TCR beta chain was sequenced during a study of control samples from healthy donors and cancer patients. Germline CDR1 MNHEY, CDR2 SVGEGT. CDR3 length equals 14 residues. V lost 6 bases, J lost 5 bases, and 11 bases lay in between. Here immunoSEQ multiplex PCR was the method, and the copy in TCRdb shows in-frame clones only, minus some. The sample yields about 140,000 clones, around 90% seen once. The sequence came from a man between 25 and 39 years old in good health. Sequencing was performed on blood. The chain is built from TRBV6-2 or TRBV6-3 and TRBJ1-6; D ambiguous. DNA of the CDR3: TGTGCCAGCAGCCCTACACCTGATAATTCACCCCTCCACTTT. The encoded protein is CASSPTPDNSPLHF.